The subject of this entry is one T cell receptor (beta chain). At the DNA level, this CDR3 is encoded by other sequences in the same sample as well. These data belong to a study of T cells in lung cancer brain metastases. Method: immunoSEQ multiplex PCR; TCRdb's copy keeps in-frame clones and lacks some. The sample lists about 2,000 clones, around 88% occurring once. The V and J ends lost 1 base and 2 bases, in that order; junction bases with no gene match: 7. The CDR3 contains 16 residues. The germline V gene has CDR1 SGDLS and CDR2 YYNGEE. The chain couples TRBV9 to TRBJ2-5; 8 bases are a match to TRBD2. The receptor was derived from a woman in her 50s with non-small cell lung cancer that had spread to the brain. The sequencing sample was made of tumor tissue from a brain metastasis. CDR3 region: CASSVSPTSGQETQYF. In nucleotides, the CDR3 is TGTGCCAGCAGCGTATCGCCTACTAGCGGACAAGAGACCCAGTACTTC. Looking up the rest from reference TRBV9 and TRBJ2-5 gives the full variable domain: DSGVTQTPKHLITATGQRVTLRCSPRSGDLSVYWYQQSLDQGLQFLIQYYNGEERAKGNILERFSAQQFPDLHSELNLSSLELGDSALYFCASSVSPTSGQETQYFGPGTRLLVL.